These T cell receptor beta chains were read from a single sample in a study of early T cells in non-severe SARS-CoV-2 infection. TCRdb reanalysed the 5' RACE reads using MiXCR and keeps one entry per CDR3 protein. Here the sample spans roughly 63,000 distinct CDR3 sequences, roughly an eighth being singletons. What was sequenced was whole blood. These receptors were taken from an adult who was a healthcare worker with PCR-confirmed SARS-CoV-2 infection or an uninfected control (not recorded which). Both conserved end residues are part of each CDR3. Each record gives: clone size, V gene, J gene, D gene, CDR3 protein. A D gene is named only where the DNA matches it firmly. Some rows have no size entry. The others give once, few or many, or a class for an expanded clone.

>-|TRBV19|TRBJ2-2|-
CASSNPNTGELFF
>few|TRBV6-2/TRBV6-3|TRBJ2-1|TRBD1
CASSPGQDSYNEQFF
>-|TRBV9|TRBJ2-3|-
CASTEAGNTDTQYF
>-|TRBV2|TRBJ2-3|-
CASSKEGRDTQYF
>few|TRBV28|TRBJ2-5|TRBD2
CASSVAGGGETQYF
>many|TRBV10-3|TRBJ2-1|-
CATGVREFDEQFF
>many|TRBV14|TRBJ2-1|-
CASSQVTSSYYNEQFF
>few|TRBV4-1|TRBJ1-1|-
CASSSDRSLEAFF
>few|TRBV25-1|TRBJ2-2|-
CASSGVTGELFF
>-|TRBV11-2|TRBJ2-1|-
CASSLTGYNEQFF
>many|TRBV7-3|TRBJ2-1|-
CASSEVLDSYNEQFF
>many|TRBV27|TRBJ2-7|-
CASSFNGGDYEQYF
>-|TRBV2|TRBJ2-7|-
CASRSEGSYEQYF
>-|TRBV2|TRBJ2-2|TRBD1
CASSGETGAFSGELFF
>few|TRBV6-2/TRBV6-3|TRBJ2-1|-
CASSNPPDEQFF
>-|TRBV5-1|TRBJ2-1|TRBD2
CASSPPGGSGFIEQFF
>few|TRBV3-1|TRBJ1-1|-
CATQRGTEAFF
>many|TRBV6-4|TRBJ2-1|-
CASSDSGGSSYNEQFF
>-|TRBV20-1|TRBJ2-4|-
CSASTGLGKNIQYF
>-|TRBV6-4|TRBJ2-7|-
CVARVYEQYF
>many|TRBV7-2|TRBJ2-2|-
CASSLVLNTGELFF
>few|TRBV7-9|TRBJ2-3|-
CASSTRQTDSTRRHTDTQYF
>many|TRBV18|TRBJ2-1|TRBD2
CASSPTSGGNNEQFF
>many|TRBV7-2|TRBJ1-5|TRBD1
CASSPDRAQGPQHF
>-|TRBV7-3|TRBJ2-6|TRBD1
CASSRNGDRRAGANVLTF
>-|TRBV28|TRBJ1-2|-
CASSGDMGYTF
>many|TRBV27|TRBJ2-3|-
CASSLFVGRGDTQYF
>many|TRBV2|TRBJ2-7|TRBD2
CASMVREGPRGQYF
>-|TRBV13|TRBJ2-2|-
CASDRRTSPGELFF
>-|TRBV20-1|TRBJ2-1|TRBD1
CSANHRQGPSEQFF
>few|TRBV5-4|TRBJ2-7|-
CASRSGGQGPSYEQYF
>-|TRBV28|TRBJ2-1|TRBD2
CASSPSRLAPYF
>many|TRBV19|TRBJ1-5|TRBD1
CASSTRDRVSNQPQHF
>many|TRBV29-1|TRBJ2-5|-
CSVGRSRRDQETQYF
>many|TRBV9|TRBJ2-3|-
CASSSSTHSTDTQYF
>many|TRBV28|TRBJ2-5|-
CASSANAGWQETQYF
>-|TRBV28|TRBJ2-5|TRBD2
CASSPTSGRHTAQYF
>many|TRBV27|TRBJ2-1|TRBD2
CASSLGLAIEQFF
>few|TRBV4-1|TRBJ1-2|-
CASSQDNNYGYTF
>many|TRBV6-5|TRBJ2-1|-
CASRAGAAASYNEQFF
>few|TRBV20-1|TRBJ2-7|-
CSAPRDLNEQYF
>many|TRBV28|TRBJ1-5|TRBD1
CASSLGQGDQPQHF